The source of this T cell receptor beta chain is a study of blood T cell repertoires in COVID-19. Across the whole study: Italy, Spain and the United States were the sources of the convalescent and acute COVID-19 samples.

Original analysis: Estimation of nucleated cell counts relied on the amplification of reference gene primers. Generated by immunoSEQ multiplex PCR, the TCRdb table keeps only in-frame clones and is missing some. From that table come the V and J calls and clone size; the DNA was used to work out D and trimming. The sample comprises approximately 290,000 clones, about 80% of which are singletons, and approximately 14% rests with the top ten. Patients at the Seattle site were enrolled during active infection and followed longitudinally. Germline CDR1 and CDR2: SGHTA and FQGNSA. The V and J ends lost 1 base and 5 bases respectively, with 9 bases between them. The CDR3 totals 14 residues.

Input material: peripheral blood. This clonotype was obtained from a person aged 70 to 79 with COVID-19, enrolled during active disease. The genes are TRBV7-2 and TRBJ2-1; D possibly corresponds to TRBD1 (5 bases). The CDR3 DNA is TGTGCCAGCAGCTTAGGTTCAGGGAACAATGAGCAGTTCTTC. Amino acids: CASSLGSGNNEQFF.